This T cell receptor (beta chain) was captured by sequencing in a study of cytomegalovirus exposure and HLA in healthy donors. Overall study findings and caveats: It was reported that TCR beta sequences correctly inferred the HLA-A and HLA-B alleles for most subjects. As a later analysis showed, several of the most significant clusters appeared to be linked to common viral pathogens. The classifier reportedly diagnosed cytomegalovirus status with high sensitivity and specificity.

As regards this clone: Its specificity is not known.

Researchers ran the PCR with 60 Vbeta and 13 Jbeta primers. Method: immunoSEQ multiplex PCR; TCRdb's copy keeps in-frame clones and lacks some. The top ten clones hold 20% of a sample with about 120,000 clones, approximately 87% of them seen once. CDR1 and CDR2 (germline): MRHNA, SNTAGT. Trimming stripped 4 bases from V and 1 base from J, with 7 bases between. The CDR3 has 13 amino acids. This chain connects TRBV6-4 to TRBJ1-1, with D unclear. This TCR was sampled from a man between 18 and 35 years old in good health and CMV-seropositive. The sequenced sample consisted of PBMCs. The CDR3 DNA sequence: TGTGCCAGCAGTGTTCGTTGGAACACTGAAGCTTTCTTT. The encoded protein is CASSVRWNTEAFF.